One sample yielded the 10 T cell receptor beta chains listed below, sequenced in a study of neurological immune-mediated disorders. One entry per CDR3 protein results from TCRdb running MiXCR on the 5' RACE reads. The sample contains about 55,000 distinct CDR3 sequences, more than 3% of which appear only once. Sample: CD4+ T cells from blood. These receptors were collected from a woman aged 40 to 50 with multiple sclerosis.

This clonotype was counted at least ten times. The rearrangement joins TRBV5-1 to TRBJ1-2; D is ambiguous. The length of the CDR3 is 15 residues. V was clipped by 4 bases and J by 1 base, with 14 bases between them. Germline CDR1 reads SGHRS; CDR2 reads YFSETQ. The CDR3, as DNA: TGCGCCAGCAGCCCCCAGCAACAGATTAACTATGGCTACACCTTC. Translation gives CASSPQQQINYGYTF.

Many counts were recorded for this clonotype. Here the CDR3 reads CASSLRGQGTNYGYTF. DNA for the CDR3: TGTGCCAGCAGCTTACGGGGACAGGGAACTAACTATGGCTACACCTTC. The V call is TRBV7-8, the J call TRBJ1-2, with 9 positions matching TRBD1. After removal of 2 bases from V and 0 bases from J, the junction contained 4 bases not matched to a gene. This CDR3 spans 16 amino acids. From germline, CDR1 is SGHVS and CDR2 FQNEAQ.

This clonotype was counted at least ten times. The chain joins TRBV5-6 to TRBJ1-2; TRBD1 aligns across 8 bases. V shed 1 base and J 8 bases; nucleotides not matched to a gene: 10. This CDR3 has 15 residues. CDR1 and CDR2 (germline): SGHDT, YYEEEE. CDR3: CASSLFGQGARGYTF. CDR3 coding DNA: TGTGCCAGCAGCTTGTTCGGCCAGGGGGCGCGCGGCTACACCTTC.

This clonotype appeared many times. J is TRBJ2-2 and V is TRBV5-1; the match to TRBD2 covers 14 bases. The V gene's germline CDR1 is SGHRS and CDR2 YFSETQ. Unmatched junction bases numbered 5, after V lost 3 bases and J lost 7 bases. This CDR3 is built from 16 residues. This CDR3 is CASSSGLAGGFGELFF. CDR3 coding DNA: TGCGCCAGCAGCTCTGGACTAGCGGGGGGCTTCGGGGAGCTGTTTTTT.

This clonotype was observed a single time. The J gene is TRBJ1-1, the V gene TRBV24-1, with D hard to call. In germline, CDR1 is KGHDR, CDR2 SFDVKD. The V end lost 2 bases, the J end lost 1 base, and 4 bases lay between the germline ends. The length of the CDR3 is 13 residues. This chain's CDR3 is CATSDSENTEAFF. The CDR3 DNA reads TGTGCCACCAGTGATTCGGAGAACACTGAAGCTTTCTTT.

The table lists this clonotype with many counts. The chain carries TRBV20-1 and TRBJ2-5; 9 bases line up with TRBD2. There are 15 residues in the CDR3. The germline CDR1 and CDR2 sequences are DFQATT and SNEGSKA (reference sequence). V shed 3 bases, J shed 5 bases, and the junction held 10 bases outside the gene matches. In DNA form, the CDR3 reads TGCAGTGCTAGTAGAGCGGGGGGTGTTCTGGAGACCCAGTACTTC. It specifies CSASRAGGVLETQYF.

This clonotype showed up many times. This chain connects TRBV14 to TRBJ2-2; no definite D call. Germline CDR1 reads SGHDN; CDR2 reads FVKESK. Trimming removed 0 bases at V and 4 bases at J, with 9 bases between. The CDR3 has 15 residues. The CDR3 spells CASSQDLGLTGELFF. The DNA of the CDR3 is TGTGCCAGCAGCCAAGATCTCGGGCTCACCGGGGAGCTGTTTTTT.

In its sample, this clonotype was seen many times. CDR3 in DNA: TGTGCCACCAGTGATTTAAAGCCCATATCGAGCTCCTACAATGAGCAGTTCTTC. Encoded protein: CATSDLKPISSSYNEQFF. V gene TRBV24-1 combines with J gene TRBJ2-1; D is undetermined. The CDR3 is 18 amino acids. The germline V gene has CDR1 KGHDR and CDR2 SFDVKD. V was cut by 1 base and J by 0 bases, with 15 bases left in between.

This clonotype was seen at least ten times. CDR3 sequence: CASSHRSRGAGTEAFF. The CDR3 DNA follows: TGCGCCAGCAGCCATCGGTCCAGGGGCGCGGGGACTGAAGCTTTCTTT. This rearrangement joins TRBV5-1 to TRBJ1-1, with D tentatively TRBD1 (6 bases). V was cut by 4 bases and J by 5 bases, with 21 bases left in between. Germline V CDR1 and CDR2: SGHRS, YFSETQ. CDR3 length: 16 amino acids. The full variable domain, rest sourced from reference TRBV5-1 and TRBJ1-1, is KAGVTQTPRYLIKTRGQQVTLSCSPISGHRSVSWYQQTPGQGLQFLFEYFSETQRNKGNFPGRFSGRQFSNSRSEMNVSTLELGDSALYLCASSHRSRGAGTEAFFGQGTRLTVV.

Many counts were recorded for this clonotype. This sequence joins TRBV11-2 and TRBJ2-5, with D maybe TRBD2 (6 bases). Germline V gene data show CDR1 as SGHAT and CDR2 as FQNNGV. CDR3 size: 11 residues. The V end was cut by 1 base, the J end by 9 bases, with 6 bases between. The CDR3 DNA sequence: TGTGCCAGCAGCTTAGCGGGGGCCCAGTACTTC. This sequence encodes CASSLAGAQYF.